The source of this TCR beta chain is a study of a mutant IDH1 vaccine in newly diagnosed glioma. Measured with immunoSEQ multiplex PCR; TCRdb has only the in-frame clones, and not every one. This table has 50,000 to 75,000 clones, roughly 74% appearing once. In this sample, this clone turned up many times. Its antigen is as yet unknown. Time point in this sample: week 35, safety follow-up. Vaccinated patients received 300 ug of mutant IDH1 20-mer peptide per dose, with topical imiquimod. CDR1 is GTSNPN and CDR2 is SVGIG in the germline V gene (reference sequence). V lost 3 bases to trimming and J lost 4 bases, with 13 bases between them. There are 14 residues in the CDR3.

The clonotype was recovered from a man in his fifties with glioma. This sample comprised PBMCs, obtained from a glioma patient whose treatment included an IDH1 peptide vaccine. This chain connects TRBV30 to TRBJ1-3; a possible D gene is TRBD1 (5 bases). The CDR3 spells CAWRFRDPGNTIYF. The CDR3 DNA sequence: TGTGCCTGGAGGTTCCGGGACCCAGGAAACACCATATATTTT.